This T cell receptor beta chain was profiled in a study of blood T cells in healthy people across ages. Overall study findings and caveats: TCR beta diversity, measured per million T cells, fell in a roughly linear way with age.

Through a sample-barcoded 5' primer and a J-beta primer mix, a second PCR was run for roughly 7 to 12 cycles. A tag from a template-switch adaptor with 12 random nucleotides marked each cDNA molecule. TCRdb redid the calling of the 5' RACE reads with MiXCR, one entry per CDR3 protein. Found here are roughly 1,300,000 distinct CDR3 sequences, approximately 59% of them singletons; the top ten hold about 6.7%. Remarks on this clonotype: Its antigen is as yet unknown.

Per the germline V gene, CDR1 is MNHNY and CDR2 is SVGAGI (reference sequence). The CDR3 length is 12 residues. Trimming took off 8 bases at V and 8 bases at J, with 10 bases between the two ends. This TCR came from a man aged 18 to 30 in good health. Material for sequencing was blood. The chain recombines TRBV6-6 with TRBJ1-6; TRBD1 might be the D (6 bases). DNA for the CDR3: TGTGCCAGCGGACACAGGGATTCACCCCTCCACTTT. It encodes CASGHRDSPLHF.